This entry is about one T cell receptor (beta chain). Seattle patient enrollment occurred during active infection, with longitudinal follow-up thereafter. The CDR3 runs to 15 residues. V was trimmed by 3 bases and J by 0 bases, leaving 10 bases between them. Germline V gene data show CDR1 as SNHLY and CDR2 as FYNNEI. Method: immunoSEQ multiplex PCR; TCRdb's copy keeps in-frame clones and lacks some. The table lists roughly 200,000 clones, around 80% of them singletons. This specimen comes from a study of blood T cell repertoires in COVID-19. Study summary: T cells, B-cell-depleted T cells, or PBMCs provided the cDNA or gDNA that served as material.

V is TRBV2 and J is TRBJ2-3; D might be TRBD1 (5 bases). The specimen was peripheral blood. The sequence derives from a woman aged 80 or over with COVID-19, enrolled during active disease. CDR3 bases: TGTGCCAGCAGTGAGGGGCCGCCTAGCACAGATACGCAGTATTTT. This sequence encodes CASSEGPPSTDTQYF.